A single sample gave rise to the 19 T cell receptor beta chains below, sequenced in a study of early T cells in non-severe SARS-CoV-2 infection. TCRdb itself ran the 5' RACE reads through MiXCR, one entry per CDR3 protein. The repertoire includes approximately 110,000 distinct CDR3 sequences, about 15% of them detected once, and just over 20% sits in the top ten. Material: whole blood. The receptors shown here come from an adult who was a healthcare worker with PCR-confirmed SARS-CoV-2 infection or an uninfected control (not recorded which).

The table lists this clonotype with a few counts. This chain connects TRBV4-1 to TRBJ2-6; TRBD2 matches 7 bases. The CDR3 contains 16 residues. Trimming removed 9 bases from V and 3 bases from J; junction bases left unmatched: 11. Germline V gene data show CDR1 as MGHRA and CDR2 as YSYEKL. The CDR3 DNA is TGCGCCAGTGGGGCGGGGGTCCTGTTTGGGGCCAACGTCCTGACTTTC. This encodes CASGAGVLFGANVLTF.

The rearrangement uses TRBV7-8 and TRBJ2-1; D possibly corresponds to TRBD1 (7 bases). Germline CDR1 is SGHVS and CDR2 is FQNEAQ. Trimming shortened V by 4 bases and J by 4 bases, and 14 bases separated the two germline ends. The CDR3 is 15 residues long. CDR3 coding DNA: TGTGCCAGCAGCTCTCTCAGGGGGGATTACAATGAGCAGTTCTTC. Protein product: CASSSLRGDYNEQFF.

This CDR3 is CASSRGQIGQPQHF. The CDR3 DNA is TGTGCCAGCAGCAGAGGGCAAATCGGTCAGCCCCAGCATTTT. The gene calls are TRBV7-8 and TRBJ1-5; D uncertain. Trimming took off 5 bases at V and 6 bases at J, with 14 bases between the two ends. The germline V gene encodes CDR1 SGHVS and CDR2 FQNEAQ. This CDR3 has 14 residues.

The chain is built from TRBV20-1 and TRBJ1-5; possible D gene TRBD1, 6 bases. CDR3 length: 13 amino acids. Germline V gives CDR1 DFQATT, CDR2 SNEGSKA (reference sequence). Trimming took off 4 bases at V and 0 bases at J, with 7 bases between the two ends. DNA of the CDR3: TGCAGTGCTAAGGACAGTAGCAATCAGCCCCAGCATTTT. Amino acid sequence: CSAKDSSNQPQHF.

The DNA of the CDR3 is TGTGCCAGCTCACCCCAACAGGGGGTTGACATTCAGTACTTC. Its translation: CASSPQQGVDIQYF. J is TRBJ2-4 and V is TRBV18, with TRBD1 matching over 8 bases. V lost 3 bases, J lost 8 bases, and 6 bases stayed unmatched. Looked up from germline, CDR1 is KGHSH and CDR2 is LQKENI. The CDR3 loop spans 14 amino acids.

This rearrangement joins TRBV2 to TRBJ2-7, with D perhaps TRBD2 (6 bases). Germline V lookup: CDR1 SNHLY, CDR2 FYNNEI. Trimming cost V 7 bases and J 4 bases, with 17 bases left between them. The CDR3 runs 14 residues. The CDR3 is CASNSPYGGYEQYF. The CDR3 coding sequence is TGTGCCAGCAACTCGCCCTACGGAGGGTACGAGCAGTACTTC.

V and J are TRBV19 and TRBJ1-2, with 8 bases matching TRBD1. Germline V gene sequence: CDR1 LNHDA, CDR2 SQIVND (reference sequence). CDR3 length: 15 residues. V dropped 3 bases and J dropped 5; count of bases not matched to a gene: 8. CDR3 sequence (DNA): TGTGCCAGTAGTATCCCGACAGGGGCGAGTTATGGCTACACCTTC. It yields the protein CASSIPTGASYGYTF. Drawing the rest from reference TRBV19 and TRBJ1-2, the complete variable domain is DGGITQSPKYLFRKEGQNVTLSCEQNLNHDAMYWYRQDPGQGLRLIYYSQIVNDFQKGDIAEGYSVSREKKESFPLTVTSAQKNPTAFYLCASSIPTGASYGYTFGSGTRLTVV.

A few counts support this clonotype. V is TRBV30 and J is TRBJ2-7; 7 bases fit TRBD1. The V segment lost 7 bases and the J segment 3 bases; nucleotides outside the gene matches: 6. Germline lookup yields CDR1 GTSNPN and CDR2 SVGIG (reference sequence). This CDR3 contains 12 residues. In nucleotides, the CDR3 is TGTGCCTCAGGACAGGAGTACTACGAGCAGTACTTC. It codes for CASGQEYYEQYF.

In its sample, this clonotype was seen many times. The rearrangement uses TRBV30 and TRBJ1-5, with 12 bases that match TRBD1. This CDR3 region has 14 residues. Per germline, CDR1 GTSNPN and CDR2 SVGIG (reference sequence). V lost 6 bases, J lost 6 bases, and 6 bases stayed unmatched. CDR3 DNA sequence: TGTGCCTGCCAGTGGGACAGGGGGCGTCAGCCCCAGCATTTT. Translated, it gives CACQWDRGRQPQHF.

The CDR3 sequence is CASLLMPNTGELFF. The DNA of the CDR3 is TGTGCCAGTCTACTGATGCCTAACACCGGGGAGCTGTTTTTT. This chain uses TRBV6-1 with TRBJ2-2; D remains unclear. This CDR3 is 14 amino acids long. V shed 9 bases and J shed 2 bases, with 13 bases lying between them. CDR1 and CDR2 from the germline V gene are MNHNS and SASEGT.

The gene calls are TRBV29-1 and TRBJ2-7; 7 bases fit TRBD2. This CDR3 region has 13 residues. Losses at the gene ends were 5 bases for V and 7 bases for J; bases not matched to a gene: 11. CDR1 is SQVTM and CDR2 is ANQGSEA in the germline V gene. The CDR3 reads CSVSRAGDGEQYF. CDR3 DNA sequence: TGCAGCGTTTCCCGGGCGGGGGACGGGGAGCAGTACTTC.

The genes are TRBV30 and TRBJ1-1, with D tentatively TRBD1 (6 bases). The CDR3 consists of 14 residues. Germline CDR1 GTSNPN, CDR2 SVGIG (reference sequence). V lost 5 bases to trimming and J lost 5 bases, with 18 bases between them. CDR3 in DNA: TGTGCCTGGGCTCAACAGGGAGGAGTTACTGAAGCTTTCTTT. Amino acids: CAWAQQGGVTEAFF.

The chain recombines TRBV9 with TRBJ2-3, with D unresolved. This CDR3 has 15 residues. V lost 1 base and J 1 base, leaving 10 bases between the germline ends. Germline V gene data show CDR1 as SGDLS and CDR2 as YYNGEE. The DNA for the CDR3 is TGTGCCAGCAGCGTAAGGCCTACGGGCACAGATACGCAGTATTTT. It yields the protein CASSVRPTGTDTQYF.

The chain couples TRBV7-8 to TRBJ1-1; TRBD1 might be the D (5 bases). This CDR3 contains 13 residues. Germline values: CDR1 SGHVS, CDR2 FQNEAQ. Trimming took off 5 bases at V and 6 bases at J, with 13 bases between the two ends. The CDR3 protein is CASSADRGAEAFF. The CDR3 DNA is TGTGCCAGCAGCGCCGACAGAGGCGCTGAAGCTTTCTTT.

This clonotype showed up just a few times. The chain couples TRBV21-1 to TRBJ1-2; the table calls TRBD1, which could not be checked here. TRBV21-1 is labeled a pseudogene. This CDR3 comprises 14 residues. CDR3 nucleotides: TGTGCCAGCGATACCAGGGGGAGAAACTATGGCTACACCTTC. It yields the protein CASDTRGRNYGYTF.

This rearrangement joins TRBV12-3 or TRBV12-4 to TRBJ1-6; no reliable D call. Trimming stripped 5 bases from V and 10 bases from J, with 12 bases between. The CDR3 extends over 13 amino acids. For the CDR3, the DNA is TGTGCCAGCAGTCACGGGCTCAAGTCACCCCTCCACTTT. Protein: CASSHGLKSPLHF.

This clonotype has ten or more counts. This chain uses TRBV7-2 with TRBJ2-3; no firm D call. Germline V gives CDR1 SGHTA, CDR2 FQGNSA. The length of the CDR3 is 13 residues. Trimming stripped 2 bases from V and 1 base from J, with 4 bases between. The CDR3 DNA is TGTGCCAGCAGCTTACACCGCACAGATACGCAGTATTTT. Its translation is CASSLHRTDTQYF.

J is TRBJ2-7 and V is TRBV9, with TRBD2 matching 9 bases. The CDR3 contains 16 residues. J lost 7 bases, V lost 0 bases, and 11 bases had no gene match. CDR1 SGDLS and CDR2 YYNGEE come from the germline V gene. The chain's CDR3 is CASSVGPTSGQGEQYF. As DNA, the CDR3 is TGTGCCAGCAGCGTAGGACCGACTAGCGGTCAAGGGGAGCAGTACTTC.

The chain uses TRBV4-1 and TRBJ1-1, with D perhaps TRBD1 (6 bases). CDR1 is MGHRA and CDR2 is YSYEKL in the germline V gene. The length of the CDR3 is 16 residues. V was shortened by 4 bases and J by 1 base, with 16 bases between the two germline ends. The CDR3 coding sequence is TGCGCCAGCAGCCCTAAAGGGGGGACTAAGAACACTGAAGCTTTCTTT. Its protein product is CASSPKGGTKNTEAFF.